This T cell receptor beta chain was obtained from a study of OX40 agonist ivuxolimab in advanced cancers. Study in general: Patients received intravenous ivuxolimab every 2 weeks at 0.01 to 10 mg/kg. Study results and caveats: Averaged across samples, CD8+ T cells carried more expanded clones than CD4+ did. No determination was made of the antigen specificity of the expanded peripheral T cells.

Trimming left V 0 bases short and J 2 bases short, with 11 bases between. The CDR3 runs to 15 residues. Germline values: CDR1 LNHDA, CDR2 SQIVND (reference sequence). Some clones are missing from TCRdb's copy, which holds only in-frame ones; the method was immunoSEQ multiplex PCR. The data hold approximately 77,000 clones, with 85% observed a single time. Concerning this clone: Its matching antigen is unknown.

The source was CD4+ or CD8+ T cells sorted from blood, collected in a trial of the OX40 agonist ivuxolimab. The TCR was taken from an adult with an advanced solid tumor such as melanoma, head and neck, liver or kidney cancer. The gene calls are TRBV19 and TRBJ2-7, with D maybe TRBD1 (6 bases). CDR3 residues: CASSIEGRGTYEQYF. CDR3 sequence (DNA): TGTGCCAGTAGTATAGAAGGCAGGGGAACCTACGAGCAGTACTTC.